This T cell receptor (beta chain) was profiled in a study of cytomegalovirus exposure and HLA in healthy donors. Background on the study: The 120 validation repertoires, a later analysis reported, used the same platform as the 600 to 850 repertoires from the first cohort. Study results and caveats: In vitro data verified three CMV-associated chains as specific for CMV antigens.

Method: immunoSEQ multiplex PCR; TCRdb's copy keeps in-frame clones and lacks some. The top ten hold roughly 0.96% of the sample, which has roughly 310,000 clones, approximately 86% seen once. Points on this clone: What it recognizes is unknown.

CDR1 and CDR2 from the germline V gene are MNHNY and SVGAGI (reference sequence). CDR3 length: 16 amino acids. The ends lost 1 base at V and 5 bases at J; junction bases unmatched: 5. Sequences were obtained from PBMCs. This clonotype was sampled from a man aged 30-40 years in good health and CMV-seronegative. This sequence joins TRBV6-6 and TRBJ2-5, with 12 nucleotides matching TRBD1. CDR3: CASSYLGQGARETQYF. DNA for the CDR3: TGTGCCAGCAGTTACTTGGGACAGGGGGCGCGGGAGACCCAGTACTTC.